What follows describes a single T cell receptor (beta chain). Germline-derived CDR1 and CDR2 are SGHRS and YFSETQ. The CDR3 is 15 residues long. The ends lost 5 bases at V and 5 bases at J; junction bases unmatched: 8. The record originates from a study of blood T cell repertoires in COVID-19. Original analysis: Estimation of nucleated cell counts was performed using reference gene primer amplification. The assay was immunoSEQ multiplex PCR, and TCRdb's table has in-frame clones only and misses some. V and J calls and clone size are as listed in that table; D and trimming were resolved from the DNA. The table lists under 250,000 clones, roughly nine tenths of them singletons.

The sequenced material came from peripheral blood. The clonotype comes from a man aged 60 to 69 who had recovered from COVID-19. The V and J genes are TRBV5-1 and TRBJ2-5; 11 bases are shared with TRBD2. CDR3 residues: CASSYTSGGWETQYF. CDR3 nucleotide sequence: TGCGCCAGCAGTTACACTAGCGGGGGATGGGAGACCCAGTACTTC.